These T cell receptor beta chains were read from a single sample in a study of cytomegalovirus exposure and HLA in healthy donors. The protocol was immunoSEQ multiplex PCR, while the TCRdb copy is restricted to in-frame clones and leaves out a portion. The profile shows approximately 180,000 clones, around 82% of them singletons. Sample: PBMCs. These receptors were taken from a young man in good health and CMV-seronegative. Each CDR3 is given with its conserved first and last residue. A D gene is named only where the DNA matches it firmly. Size is omitted from some rows. Given values are once, few, many or a class for expanded clones.

j_gene: TRBJ1-1
d_gene: TRBD1
v_gene: TRBV11-2
abundance: .
CDR3nt: TGTGCCAGCAGCTTCTGGGGATTCGGGACAGTGAACACTGAAGCTTTCTTT
CDR3aa: CASSFWGFGTVNTEAFF

j_gene: TRBJ1-5
d_gene: .
v_gene: TRBV6-5
abundance: .
CDR3nt: TGTGCCAGCAGCCTACAGTGGGGCAATCAGCCCCAGCATTTT
CDR3aa: CASSLQWGNQPQHF

j_gene: TRBJ1-2
d_gene: .
v_gene: TRBV14
abundance: .
CDR3nt: TGTGCCAGCAGCCCCGGGAGTCGCTATGGCTACACCTTC
CDR3aa: CASSPGSRYGYTF

j_gene: TRBJ2-7
d_gene: TRBD1
v_gene: TRBV5-1
abundance: .
CDR3nt: TGCGCCAGTCTGGACAGGGGGGGCGAGCAGTACTTC
CDR3aa: CASLDRGGEQYF

j_gene: TRBJ2-1
d_gene: .
v_gene: TRBV7-2
abundance: .
CDR3nt: TGTGCCAGCAGCTTAGTGGGGGGGCAGGGGTACAATGAGCAGTTCTTC
CDR3aa: CASSLVGGQGYNEQFF

j_gene: TRBJ1-2
d_gene: .
v_gene: TRBV9
abundance: once
CDR3nt: TGTGCCAGCAGCAGGGAAACAGGGCGTAACTATGGCTACACCTTC
CDR3aa: CASSRETGRNYGYTF

j_gene: TRBJ1-6
d_gene: .
v_gene: TRBV5-6
abundance: .
CDR3nt: TGTGCCAGCAGCCTGCTATCGAGCACGAGGAGCTCCTATAATTCACCCCTCCACTTT
CDR3aa: CASSLLSSTRSSYNSPLHF

j_gene: TRBJ1-2
d_gene: .
v_gene: TRBV7-2
abundance: .
CDR3nt: TGTGCCAGCAGCTTAGTGGGAGGGGGTGGCTATGGCTACACCTTC
CDR3aa: CASSLVGGGGYGYTF

j_gene: TRBJ1-5
d_gene: .
v_gene: TRBV28
abundance: .
CDR3nt: TGTGCCAGCAGTGATAGTGACTATAGCAATCAGCCCCAGCATTTT
CDR3aa: CASSDSDYSNQPQHF

j_gene: TRBJ1-4
d_gene: .
v_gene: TRBV10-3
abundance: .
CDR3nt: TGTGCCATCAGTGAAGGTCAGGGGTCGAATGAAAAACTGTTTTTT
CDR3aa: CAISEGQGSNEKLFF

j_gene: TRBJ1-1
d_gene: .
v_gene: TRBV11-2
abundance: .
CDR3nt: TGTGCCAGCAGCGTCATGAACACTGAAGCTTTCTTT
CDR3aa: CASSVMNTEAFF

j_gene: TRBJ1-5
d_gene: .
v_gene: TRBV5-6
abundance: .
CDR3nt: TGTGCCAGCAGCTTGGCGGCGGTAAGGAACAATCAGCCCCAGCATTTT
CDR3aa: CASSLAAVRNNQPQHF

j_gene: TRBJ2-7
d_gene: TRBD1
v_gene: TRBV7-9
abundance: .
CDR3nt: TGTGCCAGCAGCTCGAACGCACAGGGGCTTCATGATTACGAGCAGTACTTC
CDR3aa: CASSSNAQGLHDYEQYF

j_gene: TRBJ1-2
d_gene: .
v_gene: TRBV28
abundance: .
CDR3nt: TGTGCCAGCAGTTTAGCGGGTAACTATGGCTACACCTTC
CDR3aa: CASSLAGNYGYTF

j_gene: TRBJ1-1
d_gene: .
v_gene: TRBV6-6
abundance: few
CDR3nt: TGTGCCAGCAGTTATTTGACAGCCACTGAAGCTTTCTTT
CDR3aa: CASSYLTATEAFF

j_gene: TRBJ2-1
d_gene: .
v_gene: TRBV14
abundance: few
CDR3nt: TGTGCCAGCAGCCAAGCGGGGACTTTGTACAATGAGCAGTTCTTC
CDR3aa: CASSQAGTLYNEQFF

j_gene: TRBJ2-7
d_gene: TRBD1
v_gene: TRBV7-2
abundance: .
CDR3nt: TGTGCCAGCAGCTCCGGGACAGGGTTTTACGAGCAGTACTTC
CDR3aa: CASSSGTGFYEQYF

j_gene: TRBJ2-3
d_gene: TRBD1
v_gene: TRBV5-1
abundance: once
CDR3nt: TGCGCCAGCAGCTTGGTGGCAGGGGGTCGCACAGATACGCAGTATTTT
CDR3aa: CASSLVAGGRTDTQYF

j_gene: TRBJ2-2
d_gene: .
v_gene: TRBV9
abundance: .
CDR3nt: TGTGCCAGCAGCGTAGGTGGGGAGTCGAACGGGGAGCTGTTTTTT
CDR3aa: CASSVGGESNGELFF

j_gene: TRBJ2-1
d_gene: TRBD2
v_gene: TRBV9
abundance: .
CDR3nt: TGTGCCAGCAGCGGACTAGCGGGGGTGCACAATGAGCAGTTCTTC
CDR3aa: CASSGLAGVHNEQFF

j_gene: TRBJ2-5
d_gene: .
v_gene: TRBV11-1
abundance: .
CDR3nt: TGTGCCAGCGGCGACTGGAGGGAGCTCCAAGAGACCCAGTACTTC
CDR3aa: CASGDWRELQETQYF

j_gene: TRBJ1-3
d_gene: .
v_gene: TRBV10-3
abundance: once
CDR3nt: TGTGCCATCAGTGACCCGTCTTCTCAGTGGGAGAGGGGGGGGAACTCTGGAAACACCATATATTTT
CDR3aa: CAISDPSSQWERGGNSGNTIYF

j_gene: TRBJ2-1
d_gene: .
v_gene: TRBV7-7
abundance: .
CDR3nt: TGTGCTAGTTCCCCGGGAATAAGCTCCTACAATGAGCAGTTCTTC
CDR3aa: CASSPGISSYNEQFF

j_gene: TRBJ1-1
d_gene: .
v_gene: TRBV19
abundance: .
CDR3nt: TGTGCCAGTAGTATTGATAAGGGACACCGAAACACTGAAGCTTTCTTT
CDR3aa: CASSIDKGHRNTEAFF

j_gene: TRBJ1-1
d_gene: .
v_gene: TRBV9
abundance: .
CDR3nt: TGTGCCAGCAGCATTACCCCAGGGTTTGGAGCTTTCTTT
CDR3aa: CASSITPGFGAFF

j_gene: TRBJ2-7
d_gene: TRBD2
v_gene: TRBV19
abundance: .
CDR3nt: TGTGCCAGTAGACCTTCGGGGGGGGCGTTCTACGAGCAGTACTTC
CDR3aa: CASRPSGGAFYEQYF